This paragraph reports one T cell receptor (beta chain). Mismatch with germline at one junction end may stem from a read error. The source of the sample is a study of T cell responses to AZD1222 COVID-19 vaccine. This table comes from immunoSEQ multiplex PCR, and its TCRdb copy is limited to in-frame clones, with some not included. The table has approximately 120,000 clones, more than 85% seen once. This CDR3 is 13 amino acids long. In germline, CDR1 is MNHNY, CDR2 SVGAGI (reference sequence). Sequencing was performed on peripheral blood, taken on day 0 of AZD1222 vaccination. The origin of this receptor is an adult in good health. The V call is TRBV6-6, the J call TRBJ2-7; D gene unclear. CDR3 residues: CASSYRASHEQYF. The CDR3 DNA follows: TGTGCCAGCAGTTACCGGGCCTCCCACGAGCAGTACTTC.